These 18 T cell receptor beta chains came from one sample sequenced in a study of cytomegalovirus exposure and HLA in healthy donors. PCR employed 60 Vbeta and 13 Jbeta primers. The assay was immunoSEQ multiplex PCR, and TCRdb's table has in-frame clones only and misses some. Here the sample spans about 160,000 clones, roughly 82% being singletons. The source material was PBMCs. These receptors were collected from a man aged 50-60 years in good health and CMV-seropositive.

The CDR3 here is CASSTQGDYYGYTF. CDR3 sequence (DNA): TGTGCCAGTAGTACACAAGGGGACTACTATGGCTACACCTTC. The gene calls are TRBV19 and TRBJ1-2; tentative D call: TRBD1 (5 bases). Germline CDR1 and CDR2: LNHDA and SQIVND (reference sequence). Trimming removed 4 bases from V and 3 bases from J, with 12 bases in between. This CDR3 has 14 residues.

This chain connects TRBV6-5 to TRBJ2-3, with TRBD2 matching over 13 bases. This CDR3 contains 16 residues. CDR1 and CDR2 (germline): MNHEY, SVGAGI. With V trimmed by 4 bases and J by 0 bases, 1 base remained unmatched. Here the CDR3 DNA reads TGTGCCAGCAGTTTACTAGCGGGAGGGAGCACAGATACGCAGTATTTT. Amino acids: CASSLLAGGSTDTQYF.

This chain uses TRBV12-5 with TRBJ2-1; TRBD1 matches at 7 bases. Trimming at V came to 1 base and at J to 7 bases, leaving 25 bases not matched to a gene. This CDR3 spans 21 amino acids. Germline V gene sequence: CDR1 LGHNT, CDR2 FRNRAP. The CDR3 loop reads CASGLAYLQGVVGSETNEQFF. CDR3 sequence (DNA): TGTGCTAGTGGTTTGGCGTACCTTCAGGGGGTCGTTGGGTCCGAGACAAATGAGCAGTTCTTC.

The CDR3 spells CASSLTSDVNTGELFF. CDR3 in DNA: TGTGCCAGCTCACTGACTAGCGACGTAAACACCGGGGAGCTGTTTTTT. The chain recombines TRBV18 with TRBJ2-2; 8 nucleotides agree with TRBD2. With V trimmed by 4 bases and J by 2 bases, 6 bases remained unmatched. The CDR3 runs 16 residues. Germline V gene sequence: CDR1 KGHSH, CDR2 LQKENI. Complete variable domain (other parts from reference TRBV18 and TRBJ2-2): NAGVMQNPRHLVRRRGQEARLRCSPMKGHSHVYWYRQLPEEGLKFMVYLQKENIIDESGMPKERFSAEFPKEGPSILRIQQVVRGDSAAYFCASSLTSDVNTGELFFGEGSRLTVL.

J is TRBJ1-2 and V is TRBV28; TRBD1 agrees at 10 bases. With 4 bases clipped from V and 3 bases from J, the junction kept 5 bases outside the gene matches. This CDR3 spans 15 amino acids. Germline V lookup: CDR1 MDHEN, CDR2 SYDVKM. The CDR3 sequence: CASSSTGGAYYGYTF. The CDR3 DNA reads as TGTGCCAGCAGTTCGACAGGGGGCGCTTACTATGGCTACACCTTC.

This sequence joins TRBV2 and TRBJ2-1; 10 bases fit TRBD2. V shed 2 bases and J 6 bases; nucleotides not matched to a gene: 10. The CDR3 has 17 residues. The germline gives CDR1 SNHLY, CDR2 FYNNEI. The CDR3 sequence: CASSEKVAGGSGNEQFF. Here the CDR3 DNA reads TGTGCCAGCAGTGAAAAGGTAGCGGGAGGTAGTGGCAATGAGCAGTTCTTC.

Regarding this clone: This CDR3 is also generated by other DNA sequences in the sample. The rearrangement joins TRBV29-1 to TRBJ1-1; TRBD1 is a possible D gene (5 bases). Germline loops: CDR1 SQVTM, CDR2 ANQGSEA. CDR3 length: 11 amino acids. The V end lost 6 bases, the J end lost 5 bases, and 10 bases lay between the germline ends. As DNA, the CDR3 is TGCAGCGTCGGGCAGGGTACTGAAGCTTTCTTT. It is translated as CSVGQGTEAFF.

The rearrangement uses TRBV5-1 and TRBJ1-2; 9 bases match TRBD1. Germline CDR1 SGHRS, CDR2 YFSETQ. The CDR3 is 14 residues long. Trimming removed 4 bases from V and 7 bases from J; junction bases left unmatched: 8. The chain's CDR3 is CASSLKGTGSGYTF. The DNA of the CDR3 is TGCGCCAGCAGCCTCAAAGGGACAGGGAGTGGCTACACCTTC.

The CDR3 is CASSRQGLPSGANVLTF. The DNA for the CDR3 is TGCGCCAGCAGCCGACAGGGGTTACCCTCTGGGGCCAACGTCCTGACTTTC. This sequence joins TRBV4-1 and TRBJ2-6; 8 bases fit TRBD1. Germline loops: CDR1 MGHRA, CDR2 YSYEKL. The CDR3 has 17 amino acids. The V gene end was trimmed by 4 bases and the J gene end by 0 bases; junction bases not matched to a gene: 5.

The chain has TRBV18 and TRBJ2-1, with TRBD1 matching over 11 bases. This CDR3 has 17 amino acids. Germline lookup yields CDR1 KGHSH and CDR2 LQKENI. V shed 3 bases, J shed 8 bases, and the junction held 12 bases outside the gene matches. The DNA for the CDR3 is TGTGCCAGCTCACCTCCAAACCGGGACAGGGGGGGCCATGAGCAGTTCTTC. Its translation is CASSPPNRDRGGHEQFF.

The V and J genes are TRBV10-1 and TRBJ1-2, with D unclear. V was trimmed by 2 bases and J by 1 base, leaving 23 bases between them. Germline values: CDR1 WNHNN, CDR2 SYGVQD (reference sequence). The CDR3 runs 19 residues. The CDR3 is CASSEIRRAPVLNNYGYTF. The CDR3 DNA follows: TGCGCCAGCAGTGAGATCCGGCGGGCACCCGTCCTCAATAACTATGGCTACACCTTC.

The rearrangement uses TRBV18 and TRBJ2-3; D may be TRBD2 (6 bases). Germline CDR1 KGHSH, CDR2 LQKENI. V shed 4 bases and J shed 3 bases, with 17 bases lying between them. The CDR3 has 16 residues. Written as DNA, the CDR3 is TGTGCCAGCTCACTCCCGGCAGGGAGGTATACAGATACGCAGTATTTT. It specifies CASSLPAGRYTDTQYF.

The chain has TRBV6-5 and TRBJ2-7; possibly TRBD1 for D (6 bases). Germline V lookup: CDR1 MNHEY, CDR2 SVGAGI. Trimming took 2 bases from V and 0 from J, leaving 11 bases between them. The CDR3 is 15 amino acids. CDR3 loop: CASSYTTGTSYEQYF. DNA for the CDR3: TGTGCCAGCAGTTACACCACAGGGACCTCCTACGAGCAGTACTTC.

The chain carries TRBV5-1 and TRBJ2-3; 10 bases line up with TRBD2. J gave up 0 bases and V 1 base, and 8 bases lay outside the gene matches. CDR1 is SGHRS and CDR2 is YFSETQ in the germline V gene. This CDR3 is 18 amino acids long. The CDR3: CASSLRAGGASSTDTQYF. The CDR3, as DNA: TGCGCCAGCAGCTTGCGAGCGGGGGGGGCCTCTAGCACAGATACGCAGTATTTT. Based on the CDR3 plus reference TRBV5-1 and TRBJ2-3, the full variable domain is KAGVTQTPRYLIKTRGQQVTLSCSPISGHRSVSWYQQTPGQGLQFLFEYFSETQRNKGNFPGRFSGRQFSNSRSEMNVSTLELGDSALYLCASSLRAGGASSTDTQYFGPGTRLTVL.

The chain is built from TRBV28 and TRBJ1-1; TRBD1 is a possible D gene (5 bases). The CDR3 spans 14 residues. The germline gives CDR1 MDHEN, CDR2 SYDVKM. V lost 8 bases and J lost 0, with 13 bases in between. CDR3 DNA: TGTGCCAGCCTTGCTTGGGGGGTGAACACTGAAGCTTTCTTT. It codes for CASLAWGVNTEAFF.

V usage is TRBV30 and J usage is TRBJ2-6; 8 bases align to TRBD1. CDR3 length: 15 residues. Germline lookup yields CDR1 GTSNPN and CDR2 SVGIG (reference sequence). The ends lost 6 bases at V and 0 bases at J; junction bases unmatched: 4. CDR3 protein: CACATGGSGANVLTF. In DNA form, the CDR3 reads TGTGCCTGTGCTACAGGGGGCTCTGGGGCCAACGTCCTGACTTTC.

The table lists this clone with a few counts. V is TRBV2 and J is TRBJ1-4, with a weak D call TRBD1 (5 bases). The V gene lost 5 bases and the J gene lost 0 bases, with 22 bases spanning the gap. The CDR3 sequence is 19 residues long. Germline-derived CDR1 and CDR2 are SNHLY and FYNNEI. CDR3 loop: CASSPFLGGLQPTNEKLFF. The CDR3 nucleotides are TGTGCCAGCAGTCCATTCTTGGGGGGATTGCAACCAACTAATGAAAAACTGTTTTTT. The whole variable domain, remainder taken from reference TRBV2 and TRBJ1-4, is EPEVTQTPSHQVTQMGQEVILRCVPISNHLYFYWYRQILGQKVEFLVSFYNNEISEKSEIFDDQFSVERPDGSNFTLKIRSTKLEDSAMYFCASSPFLGGLQPTNEKLFFGSGTQLSVL.

This sequence joins TRBV7-6 and TRBJ1-1; perhaps TRBD1 as D (5 bases). V was cut by 1 base and J by 4 bases, with 19 bases left in between. CDR1 is SGHVS, CDR2 FNYEAQ, per germline. The CDR3 covers 17 residues. The CDR3 spells CASSLVLGRSVGTEAFF. The CDR3 region has the DNA TGTGCCAGCAGCTTAGTTCTGGGGCGAAGTGTGGGCACTGAAGCTTTCTTT.